This is a list of T cell receptor beta chains from one sample in a study of T-cell memory formation after mild COVID-19. TCRdb itself ran the 5' RACE reads through MiXCR, one entry per CDR3 protein. The sample holds approximately 300,000 distinct CDR3 sequences, 15% to 20% seen once. Sequences were obtained from PBMCs or a T cell subset sorted from them (not recorded which). The receptors shown here come from a man in his late teens or twenties who had mild COVID-19 (a few samples of this study predate the infection). Cell type and time point are not known. Each CDR3 is given with its conserved first and last residue.

TRBJ1-2 TRBV7-9 CASSLITSAF
TRBJ2-3 TRBV4-2 CASSSGASSTDTQYF
TRBJ1-2 TRBV28 CASRPTGLVRGYTF
TRBJ2-2 TRBV6-2/TRBV6-3 CASSRYGQGSTGELFF
TRBJ1-1 TRBV3-1 CASSQEGGRQGRTEAFF
TRBJ2-2 TRBV20-1 CSANSEVWNTGELFF
TRBJ2-3 TRBV20-1 CSARAGREDTQYF
TRBJ1-5 TRBV18 CASSPKNKGNQPQHF
TRBJ1-1 TRBV7-2 CASSPVGRDTEAFF
TRBJ1-1 TRBV6-5 CASSYSGRNTEAFF
TRBJ1-4 TRBV9 CASSLTGLNEKLFF
TRBJ2-2 TRBV7-6 CASSSGGDGTGELFF
TRBJ2-7 TRBV27 CASSLRGIYEQYF
TRBJ1-1 TRBV7-9 CASSYRGGITEAFF
TRBJ1-2 TRBV7-9 CASGEGYTF
TRBJ2-1 TRBV6-5 CASSYATGNEQFF
TRBJ2-3 TRBV4-1 CASSQRGISTDTQYF
TRBJ2-7 TRBV4-1 CASSWAGGYEQYF
TRBJ2-1 TRBV7-3 CASSLTGGRDEQFF
TRBJ1-2 TRBV5-1 CASSPDPSYRYGYTF
TRBJ2-5 TRBV10-3 CAISGGETQYF
TRBJ2-5 TRBV11-2 CASSLDLGTGLEETQYF
TRBJ1-5 TRBV29-1 CSVSQGLLGNQPQHF
TRBJ2-2 TRBV5-4 CASSLAGTGGAAGELFF
TRBJ1-2 TRBV6-1 CASSVGQGPFYGYTF
TRBJ2-2 TRBV12-3/TRBV12-4 CASRGLESAGELFF
TRBJ2-1 TRBV5-1 CASSLGILAVDYNEQFF
TRBJ1-6 TRBV5-1 CATRQGGNSPLHF
TRBJ2-1 TRBV7-9 CASSSGAAYGNEQFF
TRBJ2-7 TRBV6-5 CASSSGPGKQYF
TRBJ2-5 TRBV7-2 CASSRSGGEAETQYF
TRBJ1-1 TRBV5-4 CASSLQDRYTEAFF
TRBJ2-2 TRBV6-1 CAAQWTNTGELFF
TRBJ1-2 TRBV5-1 CASSPNADGYTF
TRBJ1-4 TRBV5-5 CASSIGQGVTNEKLFF
TRBJ1-3 TRBV30 CAWIGRSGNTIYF
TRBJ2-5 TRBV6-5 CASSYGGAWGGETQYF
TRBJ2-1 TRBV3-1 CASSLTNGQGNFF
TRBJ1-5 TRBV6-2/TRBV6-3 CASSYIATGVNNQPQHF
TRBJ2-6 TRBV24-1 CATSETGTYGFGEGSGANVLTF
TRBJ2-5 TRBV29-1 CSVDRLAGETQYF
TRBJ2-5 TRBV3-1 CASSPVLAGGHRETQYF
TRBJ2-5 TRBV5-1 CASSLGGGLQETQYF
TRBJ1-6 TRBV6-5 CASVYILPLHF
TRBJ2-3 TRBV12-3/TRBV12-4 CASGVTGSGDTQYF
TRBJ1-2 TRBV20-1 CSARDPDRDYGYTF
TRBJ2-3 TRBV5-5 CASSLAGRPTDTQYF
TRBJ2-3 TRBV4-3 CASSRQVGTDTQYF
TRBJ2-3 TRBV7-9 CASSLGGWSGGITDTQYF
TRBJ1-6 TRBV2 CASRDMWNSPLHF
TRBJ1-1 TRBV5-1 CASSVTGVGTEAFF
TRBJ2-1 TRBV5-4 CASSLRIAGGPNEQFF
TRBJ1-3 TRBV2 CASRTSGQLTGNTIYF
TRBJ1-6 TRBV6-2/TRBV6-3 CASRGWSPLHF
TRBJ2-1 TRBV5-1 CASSLAPFTYNEQFF
TRBJ2-3 TRBV6-5 CASGRPSSTDTQYF